The 25 T cell receptor beta chains listed next were all sequenced from one sample in a study of T cell responses to AZD1222 COVID-19 vaccine. Assay used: immunoSEQ multiplex PCR; TCRdb lists only in-frame clones, some missing. The sample lists roughly 120,000 clones, roughly 92% occurring once. The sample in question was peripheral blood, obtained 28 days after the second AZD1222 dose. Receptors originate from an adult who received the AZD1222 COVID-19 vaccine.

The V call is TRBV25-1, the J call TRBJ2-7; D is undetermined. The CDR3 contains 13 residues. CDR1 is MGHDK, CDR2 SYGVNS, per germline. V lost 2 bases, J lost 0 bases, and 5 bases lay in between. The CDR3: CASSEVVSYEQYF. The CDR3 DNA reads as TGTGCCAGCAGTGAAGTTGTCTCCTACGAGCAGTACTTC.

This chain connects TRBV18 to TRBJ1-1; 8 bases match TRBD1. The ends lost 6 bases at V and 6 bases at J; junction bases unmatched: 6. Germline CDR1 reads KGHSH; CDR2 reads LQKENI. This CDR3 comprises 13 residues. The CDR3: CASSQGQDSEAFF. DNA of the CDR3: TGTGCCAGCTCCCAGGGACAGGACTCTGAAGCTTTCTTT.

The CDR3 region has the DNA TGCGCCAGCAGCCAAAATCTCGGGGGTGATTCACCCCTCCACTTT. Translating it yields CASSQNLGGDSPLHF. This chain connects TRBV4-3 to TRBJ1-6, with D possibly being TRBD1 (5 bases). Looked up from germline, CDR1 is LGHNA and CDR2 is YSLEER. V shed 2 bases and J shed 8 bases, with 13 bases lying between them. CDR3 length: 15 amino acids.

Here the CDR3 reads CASSEPYGRMYGYTF. The CDR3 DNA reads TGTGCCAGCAGTGAACCGTACGGACGGATGTATGGCTACACCTTC. J is TRBJ1-2 and V is TRBV6-1; D not resolved. This CDR3 contains 15 residues. V was cut by 2 bases and J by 5 bases, with 15 bases left in between. Germline lookup yields CDR1 MNHNS and CDR2 SASEGT.

This clone was seen a few times. The chain carries TRBV11-3 and TRBJ2-3; 11 bases are shared with TRBD1. Per germline, CDR1 SGHNT and CDR2 YENEEA. The CDR3 extends over 16 amino acids. The V and J ends lost 1 base and 2 bases, in that order; junction bases with no gene match: 2. CDR3 sequence reads: CASSLGTGGHTDTQYF. The CDR3 region has the DNA TGTGCCAGCAGCTTAGGGACAGGGGGCCACACAGATACGCAGTATTTT.

The chain links TRBV29-1 to TRBJ2-1, with no clear D. The CDR3 totals 11 residues. The V gene's germline CDR1 is SQVTM and CDR2 ANQGSEA. The ends were cut back, 8 bases at V and 1 base at J, with 6 bases in the middle. The chain's CDR3 is CSLGSYNEQFF. CDR3 in DNA: TGCAGCCTCGGGTCCTACAATGAGCAGTTCTTC.

Only a few counts were recorded for this clone. The V gene is TRBV6-6, the J gene TRBJ1-1, with 10 nucleotides matching TRBD1. The CDR3 spans 14 residues. Losses at the gene ends were 0 bases for V and 6 bases for J; bases not matched to a gene: 1. Germline V gene data show CDR1 as MNHNY and CDR2 as SVGAGI (reference sequence). CDR3: CASSYSGQGAEAFF. CDR3 nucleotides: TGTGCCAGCAGTTACTCCGGACAGGGGGCTGAAGCTTTCTTT.

This clone was recorded a few times. The genes are TRBV9 and TRBJ2-3; 8 bases line up with TRBD2. This CDR3 comprises 14 residues. V shed 6 bases and J 1 base; nucleotides not matched to a gene: 4. CDR1 and CDR2 (germline): SGDLS, YYNGEE. CDR3 sequence: CASNSGKGTDTQYF. The CDR3, as DNA: TGTGCCAGCAATAGCGGGAAAGGCACAGATACGCAGTATTTT.

V is TRBV10-3 and J is TRBJ2-3, with D perhaps being TRBD1 or TRBD2 (5 bases each). The germline V gene has CDR1 ENHRY and CDR2 SYGVKD. The CDR3 extends over 18 amino acids. V gave up 2 bases and J gave up 2 bases, with 20 bases separating them. CDR3: CAISEISSGMGDTDTQYF. In nucleotides, the CDR3 is TGTGCCATCAGTGAGATTTCGTCGGGAATGGGGGACACAGATACGCAGTATTTT.

This clone has just one count. The V call is TRBV7-9, the J call TRBJ1-3; a possible D gene is TRBD1 (5 bases). The V gene lost 5 bases and the J gene lost 0 bases, with 14 bases spanning the gap. The CDR3 has 16 residues. In germline, CDR1 is SEHNR, CDR2 FQNEAQ (reference sequence). CDR3 sequence: CASSRPGYGSGNTIYF. In nucleotides, the CDR3 is TGTGCCAGCAGCCGCCCAGGGTATGGCTCTGGAAACACCATATATTTT.

The CDR3 protein is CASSQGGGGPNQPQHF. DNA for the CDR3: TGTGCCAGCTCACAGGGTGGAGGGGGACCTAATCAGCCCCAGCATTTT. J is TRBJ1-5 and V is TRBV18; TRBD1 is a possible D gene (6 bases). The CDR3 sequence is 16 residues long. Germline assignment: CDR1 KGHSH and CDR2 LQKENI. Trimming cost V 4 bases and J 4 bases, with 17 bases left between them.

This chain uses TRBV11-2 with TRBJ1-5; D uncertain. Germline loops: CDR1 SGHAT, CDR2 FQNNGV. V was pared by 5 bases and J by 1 base, with 6 bases between. This CDR3 is 13 amino acids long. CDR3 DNA sequence: TGTGCCAGCAGCGCCCACAGCAATCAGCCCCAGCATTTT. This encodes CASSAHSNQPQHF.

The chain carries TRBV14 and TRBJ2-5; 12 bases align to TRBD2. Trimming removed 2 bases from V and 1 base from J; junction bases left unmatched: 2. CDR1 is SGHDN and CDR2 is FVKESK in the germline V gene. The CDR3 has 16 amino acids. CDR3 sequence: CASSQLLAGGQETQYF. The DNA for the CDR3 is TGTGCCAGCAGCCAATTACTAGCGGGGGGCCAAGAGACCCAGTACTTC.

The genes are TRBV6-5 and TRBJ1-1; D call uncertain. The ends were cut back, 10 bases at V and 5 bases at J, with 11 bases in the middle. CDR3 length: 11 amino acids. Germline CDR1 MNHEY, CDR2 SVGAGI. As DNA, the CDR3 is TGTGCCACCCGTCGAGGGACTGAAGCTTTCTTT. It translates to CATRRGTEAFF.

The chain carries TRBV6-5 and TRBJ2-2; the D is unclear. Germline V gene data show CDR1 as MNHEY and CDR2 as SVGAGI. V shed 5 bases and J shed 7 bases, with 8 bases lying between them. This CDR3 has 12 residues. DNA for the CDR3: TGTGCCAGCAGTCCCACGAGCGGGGAGCTGTTTTTT. It codes for CASSPTSGELFF.

This chain links TRBV13 with TRBJ2-3; D could derive from TRBD1 or TRBD2 (7 bases each). Between the trimmed V and J ends, which lost 4 bases and 2 bases, there was a span of 16 bases. The CDR3 is 16 residues long. Germline V gene sequence: CDR1 PRHDT, CDR2 FYEKMQ (reference sequence). The CDR3 sequence: CASSSRRGGDTDTQYF. The DNA of the CDR3 is TGTGCCAGCAGCTCGCGCAGGGGGGGGGACACAGATACGCAGTATTTT.

This chain joins TRBV5-5 and TRBJ1-4, with D possibly matching TRBD1 (5 bases). The CDR3 sequence is 14 residues long. The germline gives CDR1 SGHKS, CDR2 YYEKEE (reference sequence). V lost 4 bases and J 0 bases, leaving 7 bases between the germline ends. The DNA of the CDR3 is TGTGCCAGCAGCCCACAGGCAACTAATGAAAAACTGTTTTTT. Its protein is CASSPQATNEKLFF.

CDR3 loop: CASSYSIGQDTDTQYF. In nucleotides, the CDR3 is TGTGCCAGCAGTTACTCGATAGGACAGGACACAGATACGCAGTATTTT. The chain couples TRBV6-2 or TRBV6-3 to TRBJ2-3, with 7 nucleotides matching TRBD1. Germline V CDR1 and CDR2: MNHEY, SVGEGT. Trimming cost V 0 bases and J 2 bases; bases outside gene matches: 5. The CDR3 is made up of 16 amino acids.

In this sample, this clone turned up once. The V and J genes are TRBV11-2 and TRBJ2-3; 8 bases match TRBD2. The CDR3 runs 15 residues. Germline loops: CDR1 SGHAT, CDR2 FQNNGV. V shed 6 bases, J shed 5 bases, and the junction held 10 bases outside the gene matches. CDR3 nucleotide sequence: TGTGCCAGCAGTTACGCGGGGGGCGGGGGAGATACGCAGTATTTT. Amino acid sequence: CASSYAGGGGDTQYF.

This chain links TRBV6-2 or TRBV6-3 with TRBJ2-4; D tentatively fits TRBD1 or TRBD2 (5 bases each). CDR1 is MNHEY, CDR2 SVGEGT, per germline. The CDR3 runs to 13 residues. V dropped 0 bases and J dropped 11 bases, with 11 bases sitting between them. CDR3 nucleotides: TGTGCCAGCAGTTACTCCGGGGCTTGGGTTCAGTACTTC. Translating it yields CASSYSGAWVQYF.

The chain employs TRBV11-1 and TRBJ1-1; D possibly corresponds to TRBD1 (5 bases). The CDR3 totals 16 residues. Germline values: CDR1 SGHAT, CDR2 FQDESV (reference sequence). Trimming shortened V by 4 bases and J by 3 bases, and 18 bases separated the two germline ends. The CDR3 is CASSSRVGVGYTEAFF. The CDR3 DNA is TGTGCCAGCAGCTCCAGGGTCGGAGTGGGGTACACTGAAGCTTTCTTT.

This clone has more than one count but fewer than ten. In the same sample, other DNA sequences code for this CDR3. The CDR3 DNA follows: TGCGCCAGCAGCCAAGATCAAGGAAGCAATCAGCCCCAGCATTTT. Translating it yields CASSQDQGSNQPQHF. This chain connects TRBV4-1 to TRBJ1-5; the D is unclear. Germline V CDR1 and CDR2: MGHRA, YSYEKL. With 0 bases removed from V and 1 base from J, the gap between germline ends came to 7 bases. This CDR3 is 15 amino acids long.

The chain recombines TRBV7-9 with TRBJ2-1; 8 nucleotides agree with TRBD2. Per germline, CDR1 SEHNR and CDR2 FQNEAQ (reference sequence). The V gene end was trimmed by 4 bases and the J gene end by 8 bases; junction bases not matched to a gene: 19. The CDR3 consists of 18 residues. CDR3 amino acids: CASSSPPGGLAHVDEQFF. DNA for the CDR3: TGTGCCAGCAGCTCCCCGCCCGGCGGACTAGCTCACGTGGATGAGCAGTTCTTC.

V and J are TRBV5-4 and TRBJ1-1; D gene uncertain. The CDR3 length is 12 residues. V lost 6 bases and J 5 bases, leaving 11 bases between the germline ends. Germline CDR1 SGHNT, CDR2 YYREEE (reference sequence). This CDR3 reads CASTSMGTEAFF. CDR3 DNA: TGTGCCAGCACCTCCATGGGGACTGAAGCTTTCTTT.

The chain combines TRBV6-2 or TRBV6-3 with TRBJ2-1; D possibly corresponds to TRBD2 (6 bases). The germline V and J ends were trimmed by 2 bases and 7 bases, with 12 bases remaining between them. Germline CDR1 MNHEY, CDR2 SVGEGT. CDR3 size: 14 residues. The CDR3 region has the DNA TGTGCCAGCAGTTACGATGGGACTTCGAATGAGCAGTTCTTC. It translates to CASSYDGTSNEQFF.